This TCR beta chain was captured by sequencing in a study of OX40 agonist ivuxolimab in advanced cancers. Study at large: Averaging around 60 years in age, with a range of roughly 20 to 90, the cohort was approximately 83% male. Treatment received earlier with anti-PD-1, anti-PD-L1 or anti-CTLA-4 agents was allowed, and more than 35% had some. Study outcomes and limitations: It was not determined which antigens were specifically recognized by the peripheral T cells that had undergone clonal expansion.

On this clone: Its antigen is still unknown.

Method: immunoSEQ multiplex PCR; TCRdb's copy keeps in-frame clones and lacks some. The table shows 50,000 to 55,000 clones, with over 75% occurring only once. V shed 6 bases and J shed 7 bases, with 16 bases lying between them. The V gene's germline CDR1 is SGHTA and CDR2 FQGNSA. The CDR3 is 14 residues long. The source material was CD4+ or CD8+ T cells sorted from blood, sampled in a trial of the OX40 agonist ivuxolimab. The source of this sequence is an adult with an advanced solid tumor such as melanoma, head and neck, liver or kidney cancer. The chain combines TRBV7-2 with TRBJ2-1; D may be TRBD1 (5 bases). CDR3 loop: CASRPLDRENEQFF. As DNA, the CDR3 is TGTGCCAGCAGACCCCTCGACAGAGAAAATGAGCAGTTCTTC.